This T cell receptor beta chain was documented in a study of breast tumors, draining lymph nodes, adjacent tissues. The study's findings and limits: Compared with lymph nodes, tumors were less diverse; compared with nontumor tissue, more. Tumor T cell lymph node origin was a supported hypothesis, not proven.

Each CDR3 protein gets one entry after TCRdb re-called the multiplex PCR reads with MiXCR. The data show tens of thousands of distinct CDR3 sequences, with around two thirds seen just once and roughly a fifth held by the top ten. This clonotype was seen ten or more times. Its specificity is unknown. The CDR3 covers 15 residues. The V end lost 2 bases, the J end lost 8 bases, and 17 bases lay between the germline ends. Germline CDR1 and CDR2: SGHRS and YFSETQ. Sample: tumor-adjacent breast tissue. The chain couples TRBV5-1 to TRBJ2-1; tentatively, D is TRBD1 (5 bases). This TCR was recovered from a female donor with breast cancer. Some clones in this sample may be carry-over from other donors' samples. The CDR3 here is CASSFQGSLFDEQFF. As DNA, the CDR3 is TGCGCCAGCAGCTTTCAGGGAAGTCTTTTCGATGAGCAGTTCTTC.